Following are 8 T cell receptor beta chains from one sample sequenced in a study of T cell responses to AZD1222 COVID-19 vaccine. Generated by immunoSEQ multiplex PCR, the TCRdb table keeps only in-frame clones and is missing some. The sample lists 150,000 to 200,000 clones; 75% to 90% were seen once. The specimen was peripheral blood, collected on day 0 of AZD1222 vaccination. The receptors derive from an adult in good health.

This sequence joins TRBV5-1 and TRBJ2-5; unclear D gene. Germline lookup yields CDR1 SGHRS and CDR2 YFSETQ. Trimming pared 4 bases from V and 1 base from J, leaving 11 bases between. This CDR3 is built from 14 residues. CDR3 DNA sequence: TGCGCCAGCAGCCTACGGCAGGCCCAAGAGACCCAGTACTTC. Residues: CASSLRQAQETQYF.

The CDR3 sequence: CAISELGTVEQYF. CDR3 nucleotide sequence: TGTGCCATCAGTGAGCTGGGGACCGTCGAGCAGTACTTC. V is TRBV10-3 and J is TRBJ2-7; D possibly uses TRBD1 or TRBD2 (5 bases each). CDR1 is ENHRY and CDR2 is SYGVKD in the germline V gene. This CDR3 is 13 amino acids long. The V and J ends lost 2 bases and 6 bases respectively, with 11 bases between them.

CDR3 nucleotides: TGTGCCAGCAGCCCACACATGACCGGGGAGCTGTTTTTT. Translating it yields CASSPHMTGELFF. V and J are TRBV3-1 (or the pseudogene TRBV3-2) and TRBJ2-2; D call uncertain. V lost 4 bases and J 5 bases, leaving 8 bases between the germline ends. Germline V gene sequence: CDR1 LGHDT, CDR2 YNNKEL (reference sequence). This CDR3 spans 13 amino acids.

The CDR3 sequence is CAISDSGTATYEQYF. The CDR3 DNA follows: TGTGCCATCAGTGATTCCGGGACGGCGACCTACGAGCAGTACTTC. V is TRBV10-3 and J is TRBJ2-7; the D call may be TRBD1 or TRBD2 (5 bases each). This CDR3 spans 15 amino acids. V shed 3 bases and J shed 2 bases, with 14 bases lying between them. Germline V gene lookup returns CDR1 ENHRY and CDR2 SYGVKD.

V gene TRBV4-1 combines with J gene TRBJ1-1; weak D call: TRBD1 (5 bases). V was clipped by 1 base and J by 1 base, with 10 bases between them. Germline CDR1 is MGHRA and CDR2 is YSYEKL. The CDR3 contains 15 residues. The chain's CDR3 is CASSQVLGGNTEAFF. CDR3 coding DNA: TGCGCCAGCAGCCAAGTTCTGGGGGGGAACACTGAAGCTTTCTTT.

The CDR3 sequence: CASSRGGLSTKLFF. The CDR3 nucleotides read TGTGCCAGCTCCCGAGGGGGGTTGTCCACGAAACTGTTTTTT. The rearrangement links TRBV18 to TRBJ1-4, with a weak D call TRBD1 (6 bases). The V end lost 6 bases, the J end lost 11 bases, and 19 bases lay between the germline ends. This CDR3 contains 14 residues. The germline V gene encodes CDR1 KGHSH and CDR2 LQKENI.

This clone has just one count. The chain is built from TRBV7-2 and TRBJ2-7; a possible D gene is TRBD2 (6 bases). V was shortened by 3 bases and J by 0 bases, with 12 bases between the two germline ends. This CDR3 region has 15 residues. CDR1 SGHTA and CDR2 FQGNSA come from the germline V gene. The CDR3 bases are TGTGCCAGCAGCTTCTATGGGACTGACTCCTACGAGCAGTACTTC. This gives the protein CASSFYGTDSYEQYF.

The chain recombines TRBV29-1 with TRBJ1-1; D is uncertain. V dropped 4 bases and J dropped 0 bases, with 9 bases sitting between them. The CDR3 consists of 13 residues. Germline assignment: CDR1 SQVTM and CDR2 ANQGSEA. Here the CDR3 reads CSVVREVNTEAFF. The CDR3 region has the DNA TGCAGCGTTGTCCGGGAAGTGAACACTGAAGCTTTCTTT.